The present entry profiles one T cell receptor (beta chain) with its context. Trimming cost V 2 bases and J 2 bases, with 12 bases left between them. CDR1 is SGHTA, CDR2 FQGNSA, per germline. The CDR3 runs 15 residues. It was with a sample-barcoded 5' primer and a J-beta primer mix that a second PCR of roughly 7 to 12 cycles was run. TCRdb reanalysed the 5' RACE reads using MiXCR and keeps one entry per CDR3 protein. Of 890,000 or so distinct CDR3 sequences listed, approximately 65% are singletons. The record originates from a study of blood T cells in healthy people across ages. Healthy Caucasians from Russia aged about 6 to 100 served as donors.

This chain joins TRBV7-2 and TRBJ2-5; D not certain. Sequencing used blood. The clonotype was recovered from a man aged 30 to 39 in good health. This CDR3 is CASSLIAGFQETQYF. CDR3 bases: TGTGCCAGCAGCTTAATAGCCGGTTTTCAAGAGACCCAGTACTTC.